The 14 T cell receptor beta chains presented below share a single source sample, sequenced in a study of preoperative IRX-2 immunotherapy in early breast cancer. As for treatment: preoperative locoregional IRX-2 cytokine immunotherapy. Clones were read by immunoSEQ multiplex PCR, and TCRdb kept only the in-frame ones, dropping some. The table lists 35,000 to 40,000 clones, 80% to 90% of them singletons. Sequences were derived from lymph node tissue, sampled after IRX-2 immunotherapy. These receptors originate from a human donor with breast cancer.

The CDR3 region has the DNA TGCAGCGTTGAAATGCGGCGGGGGAGCACAGATACGCAGTATTTT. It yields the protein CSVEMRRGSTDTQYF. V and J are TRBV29-1 and TRBJ2-3; 7 nucleotides match TRBD2. The CDR3 length is 15 residues. V shed 2 bases, J shed 0 bases, and the junction held 5 bases outside the gene matches. The germline gives CDR1 SQVTM, CDR2 ANQGSEA.

This chain connects TRBV5-1 to TRBJ1-4, with D tentatively TRBD1 (6 bases). Germline V gene data show CDR1 as SGHRS and CDR2 as YFSETQ. The CDR3 runs 14 residues. V was cut by 0 bases and J by 8 bases, with 11 bases left in between. CDR3 coding DNA: TGCGCCAGCAGCTTGGGACAGGTGGGGGAAAAACTGTTTTTT. This gives the protein CASSLGQVGEKLFF.

This sequence joins TRBV12-1 and TRBJ2-5; the table names TRBD2, a call not compared with the DNA. TRBV12-1 is termed a pseudogene. The CDR3 has 13 amino acids. CDR3 residues: CASSLGGGETQYF. The CDR3 region has the DNA TGTGCCAGCAGCTTAGGCGGGGGGGAGACCCAGTACTTC.

This clone was observed a single time. This chain links TRBV11-3 with TRBJ2-5; D unclear. The V gene's germline CDR1 is SGHNT and CDR2 YENEEA. This CDR3 is 20 amino acids long. The V end lost 0 bases, the J end lost 2 bases, and 25 bases lay between the germline ends. CDR3: CASSLEEVSFKVKGQETQYF. CDR3 sequence (DNA): TGTGCCAGCAGCTTAGAAGAAGTCAGCTTTAAAGTTAAAGGGCAAGAGACCCAGTACTTC.

As concerns this clone: The same CDR3 can be traced to other DNA sequences in this sample. The J gene is TRBJ1-5, the V gene TRBV28, with D unclear. Trimming removed 0 bases from V and 6 bases from J, with 3 bases in between. The germline V gene encodes CDR1 MDHEN and CDR2 SYDVKM. There are 12 residues in the CDR3. The CDR3 region has the DNA TGTGCCAGCAGTTTATGGAGTCAGCCCCAGCATTTT. This sequence encodes CASSLWSQPQHF.

In regard to this clone: A read error may account for a junction end that differs from germline. The chain links TRBV6-8 to TRBJ1-2; 7 bases match TRBD1. The germline V gene encodes CDR1 MNHGY and CDR2 SAAAGT. The CDR3 consists of 13 residues. CDR3 sequence reads: CAISGQANYGYTF. Written as DNA, the CDR3 is TGTGCCATCAGTGGACAGGCTAACTATGGCTACACCTTC.

The chain recombines TRBV6-8 with TRBJ1-2; D is uncertain. Germline values: CDR1 MNHGY, CDR2 SAAAGT. CDR3 size: 15 residues. The ends were cut back, 10 bases at V and 4 bases at J, with 22 bases in the middle. CDR3 in amino acids: CAISQEPADTYGYTF. Here the CDR3 DNA reads TGTGCCATCTCCCAGGAACCAGCAGATACCTATGGCTACACCTTC.

The CDR3 DNA sequence: TGTGCCAGCAGTCTTGAACGGGTTCGCAATCAGCCCCAGCATTTT. It codes for CASSLERVRNQPQHF. The chain combines TRBV6-8 with TRBJ1-5, with D uncertain. Deletions cut 5 bases from V and 2 bases from J, with 13 bases between. There are 15 residues in the CDR3. From germline, CDR1 is MNHGY and CDR2 SAAAGT.

This clone has just a few counts. CDR3 DNA: TGTGCCAGCAGTGAGGGACAGGGGGCGCGGGTAGGGACTGAAAAACTGTTTTTT. This translates into CASSEGQGARVGTEKLFF. The gene calls are TRBV25-1 and TRBJ1-4; 12 nucleotides line up with TRBD1. The CDR3 spans 18 residues. Trimming cost V 3 bases and J 7 bases; bases outside gene matches: 12. Per germline, CDR1 MGHDK and CDR2 SYGVNS.

The chain recombines TRBV19 with TRBJ1-2; no reliable D call. Trimming removed 3 bases at V and 0 bases at J, with 14 bases between. This CDR3 is built from 16 residues. Germline V gene lookup returns CDR1 LNHDA and CDR2 SQIVND (reference sequence). The CDR3 DNA reads as TGTGCCAGTAGTATTCCCCTCAGGCGAACTAACTATGGCTACACCTTC. Residues: CASSIPLRRTNYGYTF.

The chain employs TRBV5-1 and TRBJ2-1, with D perhaps being TRBD1 or TRBD2 (5 bases each). The ends were cut back, 1 base at V and 2 bases at J, with 7 bases in the middle. The CDR3 runs 14 residues. CDR1 SGHRS and CDR2 YFSETQ come from the germline V gene. Written as DNA, the CDR3 is TGCGCCAGCAGCTTGCAGGGACCCTACAATGAGCAGTTCTTC. Its protein is CASSLQGPYNEQFF.

The chain uses TRBV6-8 and TRBJ1-4; tentatively, D is TRBD1 (5 bases). Between the trimmed V and J ends, which lost 6 bases and 7 bases, there was a span of 15 bases. This CDR3 comprises 14 residues. CDR1 is MNHGY and CDR2 is SAAAGT in the germline V gene. The CDR3 is CASRAGSSGEKLFF. In nucleotides, the CDR3 is TGTGCCAGCAGGGCAGGGTCGAGTGGTGAAAAACTGTTTTTT.

CDR3 nucleotides: TGTGCCAGCAGTTCGGGTTTTGGCAATCAGCCCCAGCATTTT. Translated: CASSSGFGNQPQHF. V usage is TRBV11-3 and J usage is TRBJ1-5; the D is unclear. V was clipped by 6 bases and J by 2 bases, with 11 bases between them. This CDR3 spans 14 amino acids. Germline V gene data show CDR1 as SGHNT and CDR2 as YENEEA.

The gene calls are TRBV6-8 and TRBJ1-2; weak D call: TRBD1 (5 bases). The CDR3 consists of 14 residues. With 4 bases removed from V and 8 bases from J, the gap between germline ends came to 17 bases. From germline, CDR1 is MNHGY and CDR2 SAAAGT. CDR3 DNA sequence: TGTGCCAGCAGTTCCACCAAGACGGGGGACGGCTACACCTTC. Protein sequence: CASSSTKTGDGYTF.